This record concerns one TCR beta chain sequence. The data were obtained in a study of blood T cell repertoires in COVID-19. The CDR3 is 15 residues long. The V and J ends lost 1 base and 5 bases, in that order; junction bases with no gene match: 1. CDR1 is KGHSH, CDR2 LQKENI, per germline. Only in-frame clones appear in the TCRdb table, and some are missing; sequencing was by immunoSEQ multiplex PCR. The profile shows 200,000 to 250,000 clones, 70% to 90% of them singletons. The sequence derives from a man between 18 and 35 years old with active or convalescent COVID-19. Material: peripheral blood. The V call is TRBV18, the J call TRBJ2-2; the match to TRBD1 covers 10 bases. CDR3 coding DNA: TGTGCCAGCTCACCACGGACAGGGGGGACCGGGGAGCTGTTTTTT. Translation: CASSPRTGGTGELFF. The full variable domain, its missing parts supplied by reference TRBV18 and TRBJ2-2, is NAGVMQNPRHLVRRRGQEARLRCSPMKGHSHVYWYRQLPEEGLKFMVYLQKENIIDESGMPKERFSAEFPKEGPSILRIQQVVRGDSAAYFCASSPRTGGTGELFFGEGSRLTVL.